Listed below are T cell receptor beta chains from one sample, sequenced in a study of CD8+ T cells in alopecia areata. The repertoire was sequenced with immunoSEQ multiplex PCR; TCRdb's copy has only in-frame clones and lacks some. The data show 100,000 to 150,000 clones, with more than 40% seen just once and 18% held by the top ten. Sequencing was performed on CD8+ T cells sorted from blood, taken at week 0. The source of these receptors is a human donor with alopecia areata. Each CDR3 is given with its conserved first and last residue. The D gene is left open where the match is weak. Size is stated for part of the rows, as once, few or many counts, or as a class when the clone is expanded.

>TRBV12-5|-|TRBJ2-7|-
CASSLGDRGLYEQYF
TGTGCTAGTAGTTTGGGCGACAGAGGCCTTTACGAGCAGTACTTC
>TRBV5-1|-|TRBJ2-7|-
CASSLTGSRATEQYF
TGCGCCAGCAGCTTAACCGGGAGCCGGGCTACGGAGCAGTACTTC
>TRBV7-9|-|TRBJ2-7|-
CASSLRYEQYF
TGTGCCAGCAGCTTACGCTACGAGCAGTACTTC
>TRBV9|-|TRBJ1-6|-
CASSVEEGGSPLHF
TGTGCCAGCAGCGTAGAGGAGGGTGGTTCACCCCTCCACTTT
>TRBV30|-|TRBJ2-3|-
CAWINPEGPTQYF
TGTGCCTGGATCAACCCCGAGGGACCTACGCAGTATTTT
>TRBV7-2|-|TRBJ2-7|-
CASSPSYEQYF
TGTGCCAGCAGCCCGTCCTACGAGCAGTACTTC
>TRBV6-6|-|TRBJ1-1|few
CASSSWVETEAFF
TGTGCCAGCAGTTCTTGGGTAGAGACTGAAGCTTTCTTT
>TRBV9|TRBD2|TRBJ2-7|-
CASSLREGSYEQYF
TGTGCCAGCAGCCTCAGGGAGGGTTCCTACGAGCAGTACTTC
>TRBV19|-|TRBJ2-1|-
CASSLLLSHRGALNEQFF
TGTGCCAGTAGTCTCCTCCTTTCTCATCGGGGGGCGTTGAATGAGCAGTTCTTC
>TRBV7-7|TRBD1|TRBJ2-5|-
CASSFVRQGQETQYF
TGTGCTAGCAGCTTCGTGCGACAGGGCCAAGAGACCCAGTACTTC
>TRBV27|-|TRBJ1-5|-
CASGNERQPQHF
TGTGCCAGCGGCAACGAACGACAGCCCCAGCATTTT
>TRBV6-5|-|TRBJ2-7|-
CASTTLGDEQYF
TGTGCCAGCACCACTCTAGGGGACGAGCAGTACTTC
>TRBV7-9|-|TRBJ1-1|medium-sized
CASNEGPVMNTEAFF
TGTGCCAGCAACGAAGGGCCGGTGATGAACACTGAAGCTTTCTTT
>TRBV29-1|TRBD1|TRBJ1-2|-
CSVVTPGGKGRGYGYTF
TGCAGCGTTGTTACCCCAGGGGGAAAGGGTAGAGGCTATGGCTACACCTTC
>TRBV29-1|TRBD1|TRBJ2-3|-
CSVEGDREGTDTQYF
TGCAGCGTTGAAGGGGACAGGGAAGGGACAGATACGCAGTATTTT
>TRBV6-5|TRBD2|TRBJ2-2|-
CASSYSGGSIGELFF
TGTGCCAGCAGTTACAGCGGGGGAAGTATCGGGGAGCTGTTTTTT
>TRBV20-1|-|TRBJ2-7|-
CSAIENEQYF
TGCAGTGCTATAGAAAACGAGCAGTACTTC
>TRBV2|TRBD1|TRBJ2-7|-
CASSFTGGETYEQYF
TGTGCCAGCAGTTTCACAGGGGGCGAAACCTACGAGCAGTACTTC
>TRBV7-9|-|TRBJ2-1|-
CASSLVGAESSYNEQFF
TGTGCCAGCAGCTTAGTTGGGGCAGAAAGCTCCTACAATGAGCAGTTCTTC
>TRBV6-6|-|TRBJ1-1|-
CASSYSTDMNTEAFF
TGTGCCAGCAGTTACTCGACAGATATGAACACTGAAGCTTTCTTT
>TRBV5-6|-|TRBJ1-6|-
CASTRTSESSYNSPLHF
TGTGCCAGCACCCGGACCTCTGAAAGCTCCTATAATTCACCCCTCCACTTT
>TRBV4-1|-|TRBJ2-3|-
CASSHQISTDTQYF
TGCGCCAGCAGCCATCAAATTAGCACAGATACGCAGTATTTT
>TRBV30|-|TRBJ1-1|once
CAWSRESVTEAFF
TGTGCCTGGAGTCGGGAAAGCGTCACTGAAGCTTTCTTT
>TRBV13|TRBD1|TRBJ1-2|once
CASSTPPGTGDSRRYGYTF
TGTGCCAGCAGCACGCCCCCCGGGACAGGGGATTCCCGTCGCTATGGCTACACCTTC
>TRBV27|TRBD2|TRBJ2-3|few
CASSGWLAGIGDTQYF
TGTGCCAGCTCCGGTTGGCTAGCGGGGATAGGAGATACGCAGTATTTT
>TRBV5-6|TRBD1|TRBJ1-1|-
CASTVGGSLGTEAFF
TGTGCCAGCACGGTAGGGGGCTCCCTCGGGACTGAAGCTTTCTTT
>TRBV5-4|TRBD2|TRBJ2-3|-
CASSKGLAGTDTQYF
TGTGCCAGCAGCAAGGGACTAGCGGGCACAGATACGCAGTATTTT
>TRBV7-8|TRBD1|TRBJ2-5|-
CASSSYRDSGQETQYF
TGTGCCAGCAGTTCGTACCGGGACAGTGGGCAAGAGACCCAGTACTTC
>TRBV9|-|TRBJ2-7|once
CASSVGGKSYEQYF
TGTGCCAGCAGCGTTGGAGGGAAATCCTACGAGCAGTACTTC
>TRBV5-4|-|TRBJ1-2|-
CASTWKGGAGGYTF
TGTGCCAGCACCTGGAAGGGGGGCGCCGGTGGCTACACCTTC
>TRBV27|TRBD1|TRBJ1-2|few
CASSPLQGISYGYTF
TGTGCCAGCAGTCCCCTACAGGGGATCAGCTATGGCTACACCTTC
>TRBV7-9|-|TRBJ1-2|-
CASSLGVDGPYGYTF
TGTGCCAGCAGCTTAGGGGTCGACGGACCCTATGGCTACACCTTC
>TRBV13|-|TRBJ2-7|-
CASSKEQEYEQYF
TGTGCCAGCAGCAAAGAGCAGGAGTACGAGCAGTACTTC
>TRBV27|TRBD1|TRBJ1-5|-
CASSRTGGNQPQHF
TGTGCCAGCAGTAGGACAGGGGGCAATCAGCCCCAGCATTTT
>TRBV13|TRBD1|TRBJ2-7|-
CASSLPGQGSYEQYF
TGTGCCAGCAGCTTACCGGGACAGGGATCCTACGAGCAGTACTTC
>TRBV29-1|-|TRBJ2-5|few
CSVEDQGDQETQYF
TGCAGCGTTGAAGACCAGGGTGATCAAGAGACCCAGTACTTC
>TRBV4-2|-|TRBJ1-5|few
CASSLTDDTISNQPQHF
TGTGCCAGCAGCCTAACTGATGACACGATTAGCAATCAGCCCCAGCATTTT
>TRBV6-5|-|TRBJ2-7|once
CASSYSPDASYEQYF
TGTGCCAGCAGTTATTCCCCGGACGCATCCTACGAGCAGTACTTC
>TRBV4-1|-|TRBJ1-1|-
CASSQAGGTGLNTEAFF
TGCGCCAGCAGCCAAGCCGGTGGAACAGGGCTGAACACTGAAGCTTTCTTT
>TRBV29-1|-|TRBJ2-7|once
CSVEDLNEGYEQYF
TGCAGCGTTGAAGATTTAAATGAGGGGTACGAGCAGTACTTC
>TRBV7-9|-|TRBJ2-2|few
CASSLNVYTGELFF
TGTGCCAGCAGCTTGAACGTCTACACCGGGGAGCTGTTTTTT
>TRBV18|TRBD1|TRBJ2-7|-
CASSPPDRVTPYEQYF
TGTGCCAGCTCACCACCAGACAGGGTCACTCCCTACGAGCAGTACTTC
>TRBV29-1|TRBD2|TRBJ2-7|-
CSVETGGAYEQYF
TGCAGCGTTGAAACGGGGGGGGCCTACGAGCAGTACTTC
>TRBV7-9|-|TRBJ1-5|-
CASSLGTRPQHF
TGTGCCAGCAGCTTAGGCACTCGGCCCCAGCATTTT
>TRBV4-1|-|TRBJ2-7|-
CASSQDAGAYEQYF
TGCGCCAGCAGCCAAGATGCCGGGGCCTACGAGCAGTACTTC
>TRBV9|TRBD1|TRBJ2-2|-
CASSQGVGELFF
TGTGCCAGCAGTCAGGGGGTCGGGGAGCTGTTTTTT
>TRBV23-1|-|TRBJ1-1|-
CASPRQVRIEAFF
TGCGCCAGCCCTCGACAGGTCCGTATTGAAGCTTTCTTT
>TRBV4-1|-|TRBJ1-1|-
CASSQEPGRLNTEAFF
TGCGCCAGCAGCCAAGAACCGGGACGTCTGAACACTGAAGCTTTCTTT